This T cell receptor (beta chain) was captured by sequencing in a study of technical replicates of blood from a few donors. Clones were read by immunoSEQ multiplex PCR, and TCRdb kept only the in-frame ones, dropping some. The sample lists roughly 71,000 clones, just under 97% occurring once. Trimming took 4 bases from V and 3 from J; bases not matched to a gene: 8. The length of the CDR3 is 16 residues. Germline-derived CDR1 and CDR2 are SGDLS and YYNGEE. Material for sequencing was T cells isolated from PBMCs. The chain recombines TRBV9 with TRBJ2-1, with 9 bases fitting TRBD1. The sequence was collected from a human donor in good health. For the CDR3, the DNA is TGTGCCAGCAGCAACACAGGGGGCGCGAACTACAATGAGCAGTTCTTC. Its protein product is CASSNTGGANYNEQFF.